This note documents a single TCR beta chain sequence. The trim removed 0 bases at V and 7 bases at J, leaving 9 bases unmatched. Germline V gene lookup returns CDR1 SGDLS and CDR2 YYNGEE. This CDR3 is 15 amino acids long. Libraries were prepared by immunoSEQ multiplex PCR; TCRdb keeps only in-frame clonotypes and omits some of them. In the table there are roughly 2,000 clones, about nine tenths of which are singletons. The data were obtained in a study of STAT5B mutations in CD4+ large granular lymphocyte leukemia. Sequencing was done on a sample of PBMCs. The receptor's source is a woman in her 70s with CD4+ T-cell large granular lymphocyte leukemia. The rearrangement links TRBV9 to TRBJ1-2; 7 nucleotides agree with TRBD1. The CDR3 protein is CASSVEAGGEGGYTF. CDR3 coding DNA: TGTGCCAGCAGCGTAGAGGCAGGGGGGGAAGGTGGCTACACCTTC.